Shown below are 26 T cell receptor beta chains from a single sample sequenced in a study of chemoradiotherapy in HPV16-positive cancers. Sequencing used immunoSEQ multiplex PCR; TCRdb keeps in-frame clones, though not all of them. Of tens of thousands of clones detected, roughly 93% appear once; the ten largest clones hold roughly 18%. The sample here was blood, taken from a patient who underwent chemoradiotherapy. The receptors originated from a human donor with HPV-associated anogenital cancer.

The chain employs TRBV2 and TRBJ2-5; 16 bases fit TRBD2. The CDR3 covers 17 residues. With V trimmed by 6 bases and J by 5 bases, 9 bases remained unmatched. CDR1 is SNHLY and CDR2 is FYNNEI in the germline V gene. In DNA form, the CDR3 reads TGTGCCAGCAGCTCCGGGACTAGCGGGAGGGCGTGGGAGACCCAGTACTTC. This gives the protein CASSSGTSGRAWETQYF.

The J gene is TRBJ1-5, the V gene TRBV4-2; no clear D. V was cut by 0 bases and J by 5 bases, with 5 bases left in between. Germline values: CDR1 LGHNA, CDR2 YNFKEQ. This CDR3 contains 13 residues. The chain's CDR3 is CASSQDRYQPQHF. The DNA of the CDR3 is TGTGCCAGCAGCCAAGACAGATATCAGCCCCAGCATTTT.

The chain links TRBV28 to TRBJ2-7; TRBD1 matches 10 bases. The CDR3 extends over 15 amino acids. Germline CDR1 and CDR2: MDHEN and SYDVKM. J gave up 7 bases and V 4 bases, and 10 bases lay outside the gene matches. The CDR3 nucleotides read TGTGCCAGCAGTTCTAGACAGGGGGCCGTTAGGGAGCAGTACTTC. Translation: CASSSRQGAVREQYF.

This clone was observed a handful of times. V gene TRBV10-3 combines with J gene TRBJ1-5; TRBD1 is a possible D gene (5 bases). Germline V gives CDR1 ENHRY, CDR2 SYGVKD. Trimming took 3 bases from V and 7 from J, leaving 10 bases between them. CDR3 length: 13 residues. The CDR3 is CAISDRGSQPQHF. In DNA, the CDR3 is TGTGCCATCAGTGACCGGGGCTCCCAGCCCCAGCATTTT.

Here the CDR3 DNA reads TGTGCCAGCTCACCCTATCAGGGGGGAACTAACACTGAAGCTTTCTTT. Translation gives CASSPYQGGTNTEAFF. The V and J genes are TRBV18 and TRBJ1-1, with TRBD1 identical over 7 bases. CDR1 is KGHSH and CDR2 is LQKENI in the germline V gene. V shed 3 bases, J shed 2 bases, and the junction held 9 bases outside the gene matches. CDR3 length equals 16 residues.

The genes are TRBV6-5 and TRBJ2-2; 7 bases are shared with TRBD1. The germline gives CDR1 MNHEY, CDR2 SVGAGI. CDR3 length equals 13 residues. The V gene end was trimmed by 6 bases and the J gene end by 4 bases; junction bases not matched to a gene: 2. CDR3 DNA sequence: TGTGCCAGCAGGAGACAGGGCACCGGGGAGCTGTTTTTT. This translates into CASRRQGTGELFF.

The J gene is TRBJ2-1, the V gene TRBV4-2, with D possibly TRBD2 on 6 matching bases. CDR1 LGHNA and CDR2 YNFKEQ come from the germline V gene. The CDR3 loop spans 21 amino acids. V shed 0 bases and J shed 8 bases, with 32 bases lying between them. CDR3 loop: CASSQDGSSKLAWRVYDEQFF. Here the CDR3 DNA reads TGTGCCAGCAGCCAAGATGGATCTAGTAAACTCGCGTGGAGGGTTTATGATGAGCAGTTCTTC.

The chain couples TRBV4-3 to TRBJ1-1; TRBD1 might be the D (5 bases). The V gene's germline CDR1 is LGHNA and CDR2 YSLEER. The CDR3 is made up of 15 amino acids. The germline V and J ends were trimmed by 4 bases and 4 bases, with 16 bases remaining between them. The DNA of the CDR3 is TGCGCCAGCAGCCTAAGGGGCGATACTAGCACTGAAGCTTTCTTT. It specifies CASSLRGDTSTEAFF.

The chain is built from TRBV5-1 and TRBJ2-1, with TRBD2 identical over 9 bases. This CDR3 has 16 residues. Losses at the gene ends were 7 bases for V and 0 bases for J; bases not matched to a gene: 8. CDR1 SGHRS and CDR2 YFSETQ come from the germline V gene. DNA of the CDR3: TGCGCCAGCTCCGGGAGCGGGGGGAACTCCTACAATGAGCAGTTCTTC. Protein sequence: CASSGSGGNSYNEQFF.

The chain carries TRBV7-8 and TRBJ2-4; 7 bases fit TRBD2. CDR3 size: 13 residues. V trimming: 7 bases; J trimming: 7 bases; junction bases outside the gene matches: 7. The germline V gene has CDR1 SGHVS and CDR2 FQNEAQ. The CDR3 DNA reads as TGTGCCAGCACGACTGGGGGGGGGAACATTCAGTACTTC. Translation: CASTTGGGNIQYF.

The CDR3 is CGGAYSGNTIYF. In DNA, the CDR3 is TGTGGGGGGGCTTACTCTGGAAACACCATATATTTT. The chain carries TRBV6-1 and TRBJ1-3; weak D call: TRBD1 (6 bases). Germline CDR1 is MNHNS and CDR2 is SASEGT. This CDR3 has 12 amino acids.

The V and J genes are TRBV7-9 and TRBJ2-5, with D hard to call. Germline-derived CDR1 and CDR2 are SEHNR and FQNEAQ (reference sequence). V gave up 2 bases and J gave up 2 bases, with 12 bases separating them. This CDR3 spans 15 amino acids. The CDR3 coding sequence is TGTGCCAGCAGCTTACCTAGGGCGGAACAAGAGACCCAGTACTTC. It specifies CASSLPRAEQETQYF.

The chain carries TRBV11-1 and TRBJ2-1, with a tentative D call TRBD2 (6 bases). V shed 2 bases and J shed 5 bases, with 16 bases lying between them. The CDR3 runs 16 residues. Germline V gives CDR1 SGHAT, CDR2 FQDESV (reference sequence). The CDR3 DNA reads TGTGCCAGCAGCTTAATGGGGCGGGGTCTAAACAATGAGCAGTTCTTC. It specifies CASSLMGRGLNNEQFF. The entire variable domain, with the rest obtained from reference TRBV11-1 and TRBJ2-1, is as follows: EAEVAQSPRYKITEKSQAVAFWCDPISGHATLYWYRQILGQGPELLVQFQDESVVDDSQLPKDRFSAERLKGVDSTLKIQPAELGDSAMYLCASSLMGRGLNNEQFFGPGTRLTVL.

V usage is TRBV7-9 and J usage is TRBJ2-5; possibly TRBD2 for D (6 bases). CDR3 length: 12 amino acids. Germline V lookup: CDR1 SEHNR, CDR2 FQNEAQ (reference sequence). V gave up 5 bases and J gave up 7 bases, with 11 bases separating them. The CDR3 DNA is TGTGCCAGCAGCCCCGCGGAGGGGACCCAGTACTTC. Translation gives CASSPAEGTQYF.

The CDR3 DNA is TGTGCCAGCAGTCTCGACCCGAGCTCCTACAATGAGCAGTTCTTC. Encoded protein: CASSLDPSSYNEQFF. This chain connects TRBV5-6 to TRBJ2-1, with D uncertain. Trimming left V 5 bases short and J 0 bases short, with 12 bases between. The CDR3 consists of 15 residues. Germline V CDR1 and CDR2: SGHDT, YYEEEE. The whole variable domain, filled in from reference TRBV5-6 and TRBJ2-1, reads DAGVTQSPTHLIKTRGQQVTLRCSPKSGHDTVSWYQQALGQGPQFIFQYYEEEERQRGNFPDRFSGHQFPNYSSELNVNALLLGDSALYLCASSLDPSSYNEQFFGPGTRLTVL.

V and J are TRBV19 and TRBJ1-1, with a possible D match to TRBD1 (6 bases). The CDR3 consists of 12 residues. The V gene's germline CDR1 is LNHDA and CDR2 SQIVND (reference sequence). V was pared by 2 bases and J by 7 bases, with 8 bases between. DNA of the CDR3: TGTGCCAGTAGTATACAGGGGATTGAAGCTTTCTTT. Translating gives CASSIQGIEAFF.

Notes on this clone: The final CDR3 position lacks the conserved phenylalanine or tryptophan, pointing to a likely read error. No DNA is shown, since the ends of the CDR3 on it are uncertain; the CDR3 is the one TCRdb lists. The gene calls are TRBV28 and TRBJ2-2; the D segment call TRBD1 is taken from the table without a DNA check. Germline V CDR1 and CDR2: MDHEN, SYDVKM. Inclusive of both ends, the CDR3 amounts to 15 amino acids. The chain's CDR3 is CASRTGTEKKGERVG.

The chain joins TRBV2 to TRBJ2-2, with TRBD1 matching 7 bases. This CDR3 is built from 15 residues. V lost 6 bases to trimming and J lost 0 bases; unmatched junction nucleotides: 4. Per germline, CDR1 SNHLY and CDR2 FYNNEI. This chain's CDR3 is CASRQQGTNTGELFF. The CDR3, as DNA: TGTGCCAGCAGACAACAGGGGACGAACACCGGGGAGCTGTTTTTT.

The CDR3 bases are TGTGCCAGTAGTATAGAACAGTCAGCCCAGCCCCAGCATTTT. Its protein is CASSIEQSAQPQHF. The rearrangement links TRBV19 to TRBJ1-5; D is unresolved. CDR1 is LNHDA and CDR2 is SQIVND in the germline V gene (reference sequence). The CDR3 has 14 amino acids. The V end was cut by 0 bases, the J end by 7 bases, with 10 bases between.

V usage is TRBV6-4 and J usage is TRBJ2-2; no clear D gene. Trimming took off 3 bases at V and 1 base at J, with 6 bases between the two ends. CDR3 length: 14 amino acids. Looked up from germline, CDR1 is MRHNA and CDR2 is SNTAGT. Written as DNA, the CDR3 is TGTGCCAGCAGTGAGGATGGGAACACCGGGGAGCTGTTTTTT. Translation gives CASSEDGNTGELFF.

This CDR3 reads CASSPSLGGLNEQFF. CDR3 nucleotide sequence: TGTGCCAGCTCACCAAGTTTGGGAGGGCTAAATGAGCAGTTCTTC. The chain recombines TRBV18 with TRBJ2-1; TRBD2 agrees at 7 bases. V shed 2 bases, J shed 7 bases, and the junction held 8 bases outside the gene matches. CDR1 and CDR2 from the germline V gene are KGHSH and LQKENI. This CDR3 is built from 15 residues. Full variable domain (outside the CDR3, taken from reference TRBV18 and TRBJ2-1): NAGVMQNPRHLVRRRGQEARLRCSPMKGHSHVYWYRQLPEEGLKFMVYLQKENIIDESGMPKERFSAEFPKEGPSILRIQQVVRGDSAAYFCASSPSLGGLNEQFFGPGTRLTVL.

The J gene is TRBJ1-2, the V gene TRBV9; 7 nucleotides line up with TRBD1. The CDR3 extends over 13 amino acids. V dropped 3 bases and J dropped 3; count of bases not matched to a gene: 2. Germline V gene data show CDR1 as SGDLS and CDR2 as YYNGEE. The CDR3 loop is CASSDDRDYGYTF. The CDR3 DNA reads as TGTGCCAGCAGCGACGACAGGGACTATGGCTACACCTTC.

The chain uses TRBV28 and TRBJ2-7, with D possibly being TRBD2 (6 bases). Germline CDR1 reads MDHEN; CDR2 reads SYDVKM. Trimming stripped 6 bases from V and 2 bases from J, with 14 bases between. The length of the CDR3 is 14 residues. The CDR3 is CASRRPGGTYEQYF. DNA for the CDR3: TGTGCCAGCAGGAGACCCGGCGGGACCTACGAGCAGTACTTC.

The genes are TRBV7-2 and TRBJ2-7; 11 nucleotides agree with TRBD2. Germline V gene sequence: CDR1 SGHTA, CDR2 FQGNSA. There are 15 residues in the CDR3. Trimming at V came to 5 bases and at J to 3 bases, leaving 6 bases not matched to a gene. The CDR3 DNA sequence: TGTGCCAGCAGCCGCACTAGCGGGAGTGTCTACGAGCAGTACTTC. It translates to CASSRTSGSVYEQYF.

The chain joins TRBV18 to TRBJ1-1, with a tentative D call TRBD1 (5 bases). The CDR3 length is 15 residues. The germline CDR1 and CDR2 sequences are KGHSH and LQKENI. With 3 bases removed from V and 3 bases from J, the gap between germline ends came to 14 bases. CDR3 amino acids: CASSPMGRTYTEAFF. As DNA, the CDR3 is TGTGCCAGCTCACCGATGGGACGGACTTACACTGAAGCTTTCTTT.

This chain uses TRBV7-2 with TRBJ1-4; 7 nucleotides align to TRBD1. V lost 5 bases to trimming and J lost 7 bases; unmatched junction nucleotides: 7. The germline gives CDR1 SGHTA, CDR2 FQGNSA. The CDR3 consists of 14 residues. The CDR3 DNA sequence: TGTGCCAGCAGCCTAACAGGGGCTGGTGAAAAACTGTTTTTT. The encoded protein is CASSLTGAGEKLFF. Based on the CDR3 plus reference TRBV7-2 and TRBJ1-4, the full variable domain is GAGVSQSPSNKVTEKGKDVELRCDPISGHTALYWYRQSLGQGLEFLIYFQGNSAPDKSGLPSDRFSAERTGGSVSTLTIQRTQQEDSAVYLCASSLTGAGEKLFFGSGTQLSVL.